The clone carrying this TCR beta chain was observed many times. The same CDR3 arises from other DNA sequences in this sample as well. CDR1 is MDHEN, CDR2 SYDVKM, per germline. Trimming took off 6 bases at V and 4 bases at J, with 12 bases between the two ends. The CDR3 has 13 residues. The data were taken from a study of shared clonotypes between healthy human individuals. Generated by immunoSEQ multiplex PCR, the TCRdb table keeps only in-frame clones and is missing some. The repertoire holds about 1.1 million clones, with approximately 80% as singletons. Sequenced material: memory CD4+ T cells from PBMCs. Sample subset: CD45RA-negative fraction. The rearrangement links TRBV28 to TRBJ1-2; TRBD1 might be the D (6 bases). The source of this sequence is a man between 18 and 35 years old in good health. Some clones in this sample may be carry-over from other donors' samples. The chain's CDR3 is CASSQTGPYGYTF. The CDR3, as DNA: TGTGCCAGCAGCCAAACAGGGCCCTATGGCTACACCTTC.